This TCR beta chain appears in the sequencing data of a study of blood T cell repertoires in COVID-19. For the study at large: COVID-19 samples collected from the United States, Italy and Spain covered acute and convalescent phases.

The authors' processing: Reference gene primer amplification gave estimated nucleated cell counts. Profiled with immunoSEQ multiplex PCR; TCRdb holds only in-frame clones, not every one. The D gene and trimming were derived from the DNA, and the V and J assignments and clone size from that table. Of hundreds of thousands of clones in the sample, almost 90% were seen once. The cohort comprised adults aged roughly 18 to 100 years residing in 20 to 30 US areas. A PCR-confirmed or clinician-diagnosed COVID-19 case had contacted exposed participants within 2 weeks of entry. Sequencing input: PBMCs or T cells enriched from blood (not recorded which). The source is a man aged 25 to 40 who had been exposed to COVID-19.

CDR3 sequence (DNA): TGTGCCAGCTCACCTCTGGCAAGGGCGCAAACGGGATCTAACTATGGCTACACCTTC. Amino acids: CASSPLARAQTGSNYGYTF. V usage is TRBV18 and J usage is TRBJ1-2, with D unresolved. Trimming removed 3 bases from V and 0 bases from J, with 23 bases in between. The CDR3 is 19 amino acids. Per germline, CDR1 KGHSH and CDR2 LQKENI.